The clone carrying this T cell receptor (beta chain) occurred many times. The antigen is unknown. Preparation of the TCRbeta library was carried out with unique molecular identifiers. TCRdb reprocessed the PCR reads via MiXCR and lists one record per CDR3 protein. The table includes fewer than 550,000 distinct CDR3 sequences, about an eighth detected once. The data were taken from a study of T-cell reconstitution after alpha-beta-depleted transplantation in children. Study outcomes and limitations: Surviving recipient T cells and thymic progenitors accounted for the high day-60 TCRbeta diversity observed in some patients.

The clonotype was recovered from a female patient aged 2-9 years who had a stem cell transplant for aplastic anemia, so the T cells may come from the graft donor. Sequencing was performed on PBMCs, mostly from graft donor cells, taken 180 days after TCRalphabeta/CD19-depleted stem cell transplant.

The chain's CDR3 is CASSLGSGGSYEQYF. The CDR3 DNA is TGCGCCAGCAGCTTGGGGTCAGGGGGCTCCTACGAGCAGTACTTC. This sequence joins TRBV5-1 and TRBJ2-7; TRBD1 matches at 7 bases. Germline CDR1 and CDR2: SGHRS and YFSETQ. This CDR3 spans 15 amino acids. With V trimmed by 0 bases and J by 0 bases, 3 bases remained unmatched. The variable domain in full, with the rest retrieved from reference TRBV5-1 and TRBJ2-7, is KAGVTQTPRYLIKTRGQQVTLSCSPISGHRSVSWYQQTPGQGLQFLFEYFSETQRNKGNFPGRFSGRQFSNSRSEMNVSTLELGDSALYLCASSLGSGGSYEQYFGPGTRLTVT.